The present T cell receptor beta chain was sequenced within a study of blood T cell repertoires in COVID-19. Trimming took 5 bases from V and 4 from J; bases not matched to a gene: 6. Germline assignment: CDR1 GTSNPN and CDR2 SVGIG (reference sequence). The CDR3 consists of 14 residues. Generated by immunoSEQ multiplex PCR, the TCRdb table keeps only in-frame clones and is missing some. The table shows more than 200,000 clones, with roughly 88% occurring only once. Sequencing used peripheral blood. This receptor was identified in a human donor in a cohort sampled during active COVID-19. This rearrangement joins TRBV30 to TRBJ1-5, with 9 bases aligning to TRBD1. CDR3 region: CAWSYGTGNQPQHF. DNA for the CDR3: TGTGCCTGGTCTTATGGGACAGGGAATCAGCCCCAGCATTTT.